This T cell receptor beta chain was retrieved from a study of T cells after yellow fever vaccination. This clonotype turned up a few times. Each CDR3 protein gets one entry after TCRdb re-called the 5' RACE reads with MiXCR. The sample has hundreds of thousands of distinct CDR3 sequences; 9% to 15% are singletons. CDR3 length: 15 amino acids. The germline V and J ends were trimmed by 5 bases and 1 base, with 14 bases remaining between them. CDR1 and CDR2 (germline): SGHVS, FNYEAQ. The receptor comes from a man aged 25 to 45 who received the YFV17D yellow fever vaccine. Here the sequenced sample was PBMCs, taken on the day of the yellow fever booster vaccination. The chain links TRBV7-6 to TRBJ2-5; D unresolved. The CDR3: CASSAVRPFQETQYF. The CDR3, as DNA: TGTGCCAGCAGCGCCGTCCGGCCTTTCCAAGAGACCCAGTACTTC.